This T cell receptor (beta chain) emerged from a study of blood T cell repertoires in COVID-19 (dated by TCRdb to the early 2020s). Looking at the study overall: Samples covering the acute and convalescent phases of COVID-19 were provided by collaborators in the United States, Italy and Spain. The material from the prospective study consisted of cDNA or gDNA derived from T cells, B-cell-depleted T cells, or PBMCs. The dataset comprised deeply sampled blood TCRbeta repertoires from subjects exposed to, actively infected with, or recovered from COVID-19. The repertoires were released in a freely available public database meant as a resource for research on the immune response to SARS-CoV-2. Samples came from the ongoing ImmuneRACE study (first 160 participants) plus 1,254 subjects from 6 global collaborators. The sample metadata nearly always contained a de-identified subject ID, COVID-19 status, age in years and sex. HLA class I and class II types, where available, came from metadata supplied by the sample provider rather than from assay-based typing. Findings and caveats that apply to the study as a whole: The amount of clinical and demographic metadata varied by source and participant and was provided uncurated.

Including cysteine and phenylalanine, the CDR3 has 14 amino acids. The sequence is cut down to CDR3 DNA, 42 bases in frame from base 1. The junction shows trimming of 4 bases on V and 2 bases on J, and the gene matches do not reach 1 base of it. The germline V gene (reference sequence) provides CDR1 LGHDT and CDR2 YNNKEL. TCRbeta CDR3 regions were amplified from genomic DNA by means of the immunoSEQ Assay, a bias-controlled multiplex PCR. The study's own analysis went as follows. Nucleated cell counts per sample were estimated from amplification of reference gene primers within the assay. To quantify the absolute abundance of each unique TCRbeta CDR3 rearrangement, sequence reads were collapsed and filtered. For each sample, productive Simpson clonality was calculated as the square root of Simpson's diversity index over productive rearrangements. Entries here come from immuneACCESS through TCRdb and include only in-frame sequences with V and J called. Some clones fail to appear in such tables; in the studies checked, an unresolved V gene covers under half of the shortfall, and the cause of the remainder is unknown. The DNA gave D and trimming, while V, J and clone size come from that table. Across this sample there are under 95,000 clones, with around nine tenths seen only once. The top ten clones comprise 5% to 6% of the sample.

Worth noting for this clone: Which antigen it targets is not known. Within one base of it there is no much larger clone, and no base qualities were kept.

The collaborating institutions used their own protocols to collect whole blood in K2EDTA tubes. For TCRbeta analysis, collaborators shipped samples as frozen whole blood, isolated PBMCs, or DNA extracted from either of those sample types. Here the chain combines TRBV3-1 (or the pseudogene TRBV3-2) and TRBJ1-3, with 8 middle bases fitting TRBD1. The specimen sequenced was peripheral blood. The sequence derives from a man aged 60 to 69 with acute or convalescent COVID-19. The CDR3 region has the sequence CASSLQGAGNTIYF. The sequenced DNA: TGTGCCAGCAGCCTACAGGGGGCTGGAAACACCATATATTTT.